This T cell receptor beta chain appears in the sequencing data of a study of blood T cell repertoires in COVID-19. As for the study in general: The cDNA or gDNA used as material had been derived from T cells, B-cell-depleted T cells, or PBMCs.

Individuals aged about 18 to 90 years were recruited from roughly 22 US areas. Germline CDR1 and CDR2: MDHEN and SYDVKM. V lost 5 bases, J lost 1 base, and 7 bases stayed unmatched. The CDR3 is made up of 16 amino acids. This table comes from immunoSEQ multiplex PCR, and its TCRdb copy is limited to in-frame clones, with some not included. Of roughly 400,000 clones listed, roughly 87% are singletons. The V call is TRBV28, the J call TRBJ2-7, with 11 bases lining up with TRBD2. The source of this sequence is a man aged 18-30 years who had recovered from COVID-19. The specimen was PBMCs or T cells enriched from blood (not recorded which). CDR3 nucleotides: TGTGCCAGCAGTGTAACTAGCGGGAGCCTGTCCTACGAGCAGTACTTC. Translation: CASSVTSGSLSYEQYF.